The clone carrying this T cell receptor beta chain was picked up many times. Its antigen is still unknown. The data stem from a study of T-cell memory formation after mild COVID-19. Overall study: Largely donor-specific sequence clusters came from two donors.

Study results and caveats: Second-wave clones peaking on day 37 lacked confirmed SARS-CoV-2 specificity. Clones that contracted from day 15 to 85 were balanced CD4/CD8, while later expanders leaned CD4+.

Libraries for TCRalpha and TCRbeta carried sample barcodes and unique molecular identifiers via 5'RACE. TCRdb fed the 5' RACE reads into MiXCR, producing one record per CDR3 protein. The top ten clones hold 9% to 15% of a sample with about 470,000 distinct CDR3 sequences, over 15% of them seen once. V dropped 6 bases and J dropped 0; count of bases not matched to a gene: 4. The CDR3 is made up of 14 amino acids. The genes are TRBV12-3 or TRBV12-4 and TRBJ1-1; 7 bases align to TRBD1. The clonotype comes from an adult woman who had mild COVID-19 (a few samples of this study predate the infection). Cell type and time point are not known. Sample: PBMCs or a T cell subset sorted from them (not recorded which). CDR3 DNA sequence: TGTGCCAGCAGCCAACAGGGGTTGAACACTGAAGCTTTCTTT. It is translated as CASSQQGLNTEAFF.